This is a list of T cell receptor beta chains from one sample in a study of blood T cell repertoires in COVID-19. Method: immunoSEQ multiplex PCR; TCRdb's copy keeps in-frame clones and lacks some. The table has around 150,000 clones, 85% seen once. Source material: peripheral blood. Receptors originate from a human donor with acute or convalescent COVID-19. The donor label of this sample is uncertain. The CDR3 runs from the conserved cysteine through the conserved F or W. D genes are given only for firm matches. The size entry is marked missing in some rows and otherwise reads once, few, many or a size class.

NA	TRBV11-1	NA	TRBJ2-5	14	TGTGCCAGCAGCCAGTCAGAGCGACAAGAGACCCAGTACTTC	CASSQSERQETQYF
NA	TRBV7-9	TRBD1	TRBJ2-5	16	TGTGCCAGCAGCTTAGCTTCCGGACAGGGGTTAGAGACCCAGTACTTC	CASSLASGQGLETQYF
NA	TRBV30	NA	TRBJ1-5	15	TGTGCCTGGAGTGTCGGGGGGTTAAGCAATCAGCCCCAGCATTTT	CAWSVGGLSNQPQHF
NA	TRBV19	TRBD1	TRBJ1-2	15	TGTGCCAGTACCGTCTTGGGACAGGGGGCTCATGGCTACACCTTC	CASTVLGQGAHGYTF
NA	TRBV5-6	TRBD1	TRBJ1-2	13	TGTGCCAGCAGCTGGGCCCAGGGGGACGGCTACACCTTC	CASSWAQGDGYTF
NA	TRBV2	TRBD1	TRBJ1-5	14	TGTGCCAGCAGTCGCGAGGGGGCAGGGCAGCCCCAGCATTTT	CASSREGAGQPQHF
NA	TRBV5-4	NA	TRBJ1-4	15	TGTGCCAGCAGCTCAGCCGGGAGTCCTAATGAAAAACTGTTTTTT	CASSSAGSPNEKLFF
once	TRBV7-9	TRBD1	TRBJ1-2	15	TGTGCCAGCAGCTTAGGACAGGGGGCTAACTATGGCTACACCTTC	CASSLGQGANYGYTF
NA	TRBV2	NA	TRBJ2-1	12	TGTGCCAGCAGTGAGGGGCCGGAGGAGCAGTTCTTC	CASSEGPEEQFF
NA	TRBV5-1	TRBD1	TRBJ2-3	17	TGCGCCAGCAGTCCAACGCCTCCGGGACAGGGGACAGATACGCAGTATTTT	CASSPTPPGQGTDTQYF
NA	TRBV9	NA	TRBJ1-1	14	TGTGCCAGCACCCTCGGACTGACGCACACTGAAGCTTTCTTT	CASTLGLTHTEAFF
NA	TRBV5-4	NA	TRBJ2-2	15	TGTGCCAGCAGCTTAGGACAGACCAACACCGGGGAGCTGTTTTTT	CASSLGQTNTGELFF
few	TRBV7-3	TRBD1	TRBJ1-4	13	TGTGCCAGCAGCATTCGGACAGGCGAAAAACTGTTTTTT	CASSIRTGEKLFF
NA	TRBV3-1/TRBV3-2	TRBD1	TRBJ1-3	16	TGTGCCAGCAGCGTTAGGGTAGGGACAGCTGGAAACACCATATATTTT	CASSVRVGTAGNTIYF
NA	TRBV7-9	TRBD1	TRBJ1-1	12	TGTGCCAGCAGATCACAGGGGGCTGAAGCTTTCTTT	CASRSQGAEAFF
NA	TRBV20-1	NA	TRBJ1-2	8	TGCAGTGCTAGATGGGACTACTTC	CSARWDYF
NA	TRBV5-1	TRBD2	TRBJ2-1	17	TGCGCCAGCCGAAAGGGACTAGCGGGGGGGCAGAACAATGAGCAGTTCTTC	CASRKGLAGGQNNEQFF
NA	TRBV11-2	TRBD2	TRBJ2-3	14	TGTGCCAGCAGCTTAGACGGGGGGACAGATACGCAGTATTTT	CASSLDGGTDTQYF
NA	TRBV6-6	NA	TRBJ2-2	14	TGTGCCAGCAGTTACTCAGGGGCCGCCGGGGAGCTGTTTTTT	CASSYSGAAGELFF
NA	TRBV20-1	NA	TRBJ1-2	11	TGCAGTGCCCTAGACAGCCTGGGCTACACCTTC	CSALDSLGYTF
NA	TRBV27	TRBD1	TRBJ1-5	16	TGTGCCAGCAGTTCACAGGGGGGGTTTAGCAATCAGCCCCAGCATTTT	CASSSQGGFSNQPQHF
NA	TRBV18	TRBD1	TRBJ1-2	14	TGTGCCAGCTCACCGACAGGGTACACCTATGGCTACACCTTC	CASSPTGYTYGYTF
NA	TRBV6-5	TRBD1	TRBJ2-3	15	TGTGCCAGCAGTCACGGGGGACAGGGGGCATATACGCAGTATTTT	CASSHGGQGAYTQYF
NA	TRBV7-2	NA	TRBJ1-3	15	TGTGCCAGCAGCTTAGGGGGGCCATCTGGAAACACCATATATTTT	CASSLGGPSGNTIYF
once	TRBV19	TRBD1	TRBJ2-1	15	TGTGCCAGTAGCCGACAGGGGTTGGGTGGGAATGAGCAGTTCTTC	CASSRQGLGGNEQFF
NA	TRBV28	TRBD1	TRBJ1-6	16	TGTGCCAGCATTCACCGGGACAGGGACATTCATTCACCCCTCCACTTT	CASIHRDRDIHSPLHF
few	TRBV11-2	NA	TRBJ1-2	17	TGTGCCAGCAGCTTAGGCCCCCAGGGGCCGACTAACTATGGCTACACCTTC	CASSLGPQGPTNYGYTF
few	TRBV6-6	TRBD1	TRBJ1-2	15	TGTGCCAGCAGCTCAAGACAGGGCCCAAACTATGGCTACACCTTC	CASSSRQGPNYGYTF
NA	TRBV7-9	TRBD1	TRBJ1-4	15	TGTGCCAGCAGCCTCCCTTCAGGGGGCGGTGAAAAACTGTTTTTT	CASSLPSGGGEKLFF
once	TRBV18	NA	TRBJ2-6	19	TGTGCCAGCTCACCACCGGGAAGACAGCGAATATCTGGGGCCAACGTCCTGACTTTC	CASSPPGRQRISGANVLTF
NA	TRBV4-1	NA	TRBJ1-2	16	TGCGCTAGCAGCCAAGATCGCCAGGGCCGTAACTATGGCTACACCTTC	CASSQDRQGRNYGYTF
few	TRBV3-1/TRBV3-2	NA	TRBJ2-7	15	TGTGCCAGCAGCCATCCCGGGTCCCTATCTCGCGAGCAGTACTTC	CASSHPGSLSREQYF
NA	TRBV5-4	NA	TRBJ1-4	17	TGTGCCAGCAGCTTGGTGGCGGGTCGAGGCCTTAATGAAAAACTGTTTTTT	CASSLVAGRGLNEKLFF
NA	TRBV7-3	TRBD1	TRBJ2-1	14	TGTGCCAGCAGCCCGCCGGGACAGGGAAATGAGCAGTTCTTC	CASSPPGQGNEQFF
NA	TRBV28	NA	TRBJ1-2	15	TGTGCCAGCAGTTTCAGGACACTCCGACCAGAGGGCTACACCTTC	CASSFRTLRPEGYTF
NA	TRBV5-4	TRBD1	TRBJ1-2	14	TGTGCCAGCAGCTCCGGGACAGACAACTATGGCTACACCTTC	CASSSGTDNYGYTF
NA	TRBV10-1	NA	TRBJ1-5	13	TGCGCCAGCAGTTCAGGGAAAAATCAGCCCCAGCATTTT	CASSSGKNQPQHF
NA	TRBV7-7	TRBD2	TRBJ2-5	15	TGTGCCAGCAGCTCACGGGGGGGAGCACAAGAGACCCAGTACTTC	CASSSRGGAQETQYF
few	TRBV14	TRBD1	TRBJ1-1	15	TGTGCCAGCAGCTTGCAGGGACAGAAGAACACTGAAGCTTTCTTT	CASSLQGQKNTEAFF
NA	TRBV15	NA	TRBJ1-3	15	TGTGCCACCAGCAGAGATCGGACAACTGGAAACACCATATATTTT	CATSRDRTTGNTIYF
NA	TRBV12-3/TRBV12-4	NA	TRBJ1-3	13	TGTGCCAGCAGGGAGAGCTCTGGAAACACCATATATTTT	CASRESSGNTIYF
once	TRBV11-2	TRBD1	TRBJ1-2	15	TGTGCCAGCAGCTTAGTAGCGACAGGGAACTATGGCTACACCTTC	CASSLVATGNYGYTF
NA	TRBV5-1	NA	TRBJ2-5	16	TGCGCCAGCAGCTTGGGGGGCTCTCTGGCTCAAGAGACCCAGTACTTC	CASSLGGSLAQETQYF